This note documents a single TCR beta chain sequence. The antigen is not known. These data are taken from a study of blood T cells in healthy people across ages. Whole-study findings and limits: Possibly, changes in expanded clonotypes were confounded because donor CMV status was unknown. Higher diversity and more naive CD4+ cells were features of long-lived donors, compared to aged donors.

Between the trimmed V and J ends, which lost 2 bases and 5 bases, there was a span of 6 bases. The CDR3 is 12 residues long. Germline lookup yields CDR1 SGHTA and CDR2 FQGNSA. The use of a sample-barcoded 5' primer and a J-beta primer mix characterized a second PCR of roughly 7 to 11 cycles. The authors tagged each cDNA molecule using a template-switch adaptor with 12 random nucleotides. Via MiXCR, TCRdb re-called the 5' RACE reads, giving one row per CDR3 protein. The sample has about 2 million distinct CDR3 sequences, around 48% seen once. The sequencing input was blood. The genes are TRBV7-2 and TRBJ2-5; D call uncertain. The sequence was collected from a woman aged 40 to 50 in good health. This CDR3 is CASSLIMETQYF. The DNA of the CDR3 is TGTGCCAGCAGCTTAATTATGGAGACCCAGTACTTC. The variable domain in full, with the rest retrieved from reference TRBV7-2 and TRBJ2-5, is GAGVSQSPSNKVTEKGKDVELRCDPISGHTALYWYRQSLGQGLEFLIYFQGNSAPDKSGLPSDRFSAERTGGSVSTLTIQRTQQEDSAVYLCASSLIMETQYFGPGTRLLVL.